One sample yielded the 3 T cell receptor beta chains listed below, sequenced in a study of T cells in Graves' hyperthyroidism and ophthalmopathy. Using RNA transcripts as the source, TCR beta CDR3 regions were amplified. First-round RT-PCR targeting the TCR CDR3 was performed with the HTBI primer set. TCRdb analysed the multiplex PCR reads with MiXCR anew, one entry per CDR3 protein. In the table there are some 180,000 distinct CDR3 sequences, 15% to 20% of which are singletons. Sequencing was carried out using blood. Receptor source: a woman in her forties or fifties with Graves' hyperthyroidism.

This clonotype came up many times. The rearrangement links TRBV7-2 to TRBJ1-6, with TRBD1 as a possible D gene (5 bases). CDR1 and CDR2 from the germline V gene are SGHTA and FQGNSA. CDR3 length: 15 amino acids. The V gene lost 6 bases and the J gene lost 4 bases, with 13 bases spanning the gap. CDR3 in amino acids: CASRPGGKYNSPLHF. CDR3 DNA: TGTGCCAGCAGACCCGGGGGTAAATATAATTCACCCCTCCACTTT. Variable domain in full (rest from reference TRBV7-2 and TRBJ1-6): GAGVSQSPSNKVTEKGKDVELRCDPISGHTALYWYRQSLGQGLEFLIYFQGNSAPDKSGLPSDRFSAERTGGSVSTLTIQRTQQEDSAVYLCASRPGGKYNSPLHFGNGTRLTVT.

Ten or more counts support this clonotype. The J gene is TRBJ2-1, the V gene TRBV6-1, with TRBD1 matching 10 bases. The J segment lost 7 bases and the V segment lost 7 bases, leaving 10 bases of the junction unmatched. The germline V gene has CDR1 MNHNS and CDR2 SASEGT. CDR3 length: 15 residues. CDR3 loop: CASKQTGGAMNEQFF. For the CDR3, the DNA is TGTGCCAGCAAACAGACAGGGGGCGCGATGAATGAGCAGTTCTTC.

This clonotype was observed many times. The chain links TRBV6-2 or TRBV6-3 to TRBJ2-7, with a possible D match to TRBD2 (5 bases). CDR1 is MNHEY and CDR2 is SVGEGT in the germline V gene. V was shortened by 2 bases and J by 3 bases, with 11 bases between the two germline ends. The CDR3 is made up of 14 amino acids. CDR3 coding DNA: TGTGCCAGCAGTTACGAGTTCGGGATCTACGAGCAGTACTTC. Translation: CASSYEFGIYEQYF.